A selection of T cell receptor beta chains follows, all from one sample in a study of shared T cell receptors in the human thymus. Data came from immunoSEQ multiplex PCR; TCRdb stores just in-frame clones and leaves some out. The table shows hundreds of thousands of clones, with 85% to 90% occurring only once. A further study also used this sample, focusing on human thymus T cells.

The sample consisted of thymocytes. The receptors originated from a boy younger than two with a congenital heart defect. Each CDR3 is given with its conserved first and last residue. A D gene is named only where the DNA matches it firmly. Clone size is given for some rows only: seen once, a few or many times, or a class if the clone is expanded.

-	TRBV9	TRBJ1-4	once	TGTGCCAGCAGCGTCGCAGGGAGGTATAATGAAAAACTGTTTTTT	CASSVAGRYNEKLFF
-	TRBV20-1	TRBJ2-7	-	TGCAGTGCTAGAGAAGCGGACGAGCAGTACTTC	CSAREADEQYF
-	TRBV9	TRBJ1-2	-	TGTGCCAGCAGCCCTTTTTCGGGAGCCTCAACTAACTATGGCTACACCTTC	CASSPFSGASTNYGYTF
TRBD1	TRBV2	TRBJ2-7	once	TGTGCCAGCCGTGCCGCGGGACAGGGTAACTACGAGCAGTACTTC	CASRAAGQGNYEQYF
TRBD2	TRBV5-6	TRBJ2-2	-	TGTGCCAGCAGCTTGGCCCCACTAGCGGTGCACACCGGGGAGCTGTTTTTT	CASSLAPLAVHTGELFF
-	TRBV4-3	TRBJ1-1	-	TGCGCCAGCAGCCAAGATCCATCGGGGGACACTGAAGCTTTCTTT	CASSQDPSGDTEAFF
TRBD1	TRBV27	TRBJ1-5	-	TGTGCCAGCAGTACAGGGGGCAATCAGCCCCAGCATTTT	CASSTGGNQPQHF
-	TRBV7-2	TRBJ2-7	-	TGTGCCAGCAGCTCGAGCTCCTACGAGCAGTACTTC	CASSSSSYEQYF
TRBD1	TRBV7-8	TRBJ1-2	-	TGTGCCAGCAGCACCCGGACCCGGGACAGGGTAGCCAACTATGGCTACACCTTC	CASSTRTRDRVANYGYTF
TRBD2	TRBV7-9	TRBJ2-7	-	TGTGCCAGCAGCTTTCGGACTAGCGGGAGGGGGGTACATACCTACGAGCAGTACTTC	CASSFRTSGRGVHTYEQYF
-	TRBV14	TRBJ2-5	-	TGTGCCAGCAGCCCTCATGGCCCCGGGACACGGCGTTCTGGGACCCAGTACTTC	CASSPHGPGTRRSGTQYF
-	TRBV5-8	TRBJ2-7	-	TGTGCCAGCACCCCGTGGGGGGCAGGGGGTCCCTACGAGCAGTACTTC	CASTPWGAGGPYEQYF
-	TRBV28	TRBJ2-7	-	TGTGCCAGCAGCCCGGGACTTACCTACGAGCAGTACTTC	CASSPGLTYEQYF
-	TRBV28	TRBJ2-3	-	TGTGCCAGCAGTCCCCGGGGGAGCGGTCGAGAGGGTGGGTACGTAGATACGCAGTATTTT	CASSPRGSGREGGYVDTQYF
TRBD2	TRBV6-5	TRBJ2-7	-	TGTGCCAGCGGAGGCACTAGCGGGACCTACGAGCAGTACTTC	CASGGTSGTYEQYF
-	TRBV7-9	TRBJ2-7	-	TGTGCCAGCAGCGCCCCGGGACAGGGGGCGACTAGCGGGGCCTACGAGCAGTACTTC	CASSAPGQGATSGAYEQYF
TRBD2	TRBV5-1	TRBJ2-7	-	TGCGCCAGCAGCTTGCGGGAGGGGGTTTACGAGCAGTACTTC	CASSLREGVYEQYF
-	TRBV7-9	TRBJ2-7	-	TGTGCCAGCAGCTTAGGCTTGGGGGGTGGCCTCTACGAGCAGTACTTC	CASSLGLGGGLYEQYF
TRBD1	TRBV29-1	TRBJ2-3	-	TGCAGCGCGACAGGGTCGGTAACAGATACGCAGTATTTT	CSATGSVTDTQYF
TRBD2	TRBV5-1	TRBJ2-5	-	TGCGCCAGCACCCGAGATCGCGTAGCGGGGTACCAAGAGACCCAGTACTTC	CASTRDRVAGYQETQYF
TRBD2	TRBV15	TRBJ2-1	-	TGTGCCACCAGCAGAGATGGTCCTAGCGGGAGATTGGGCGGGCAGTTCTTC	CATSRDGPSGRLGGQFF
-	TRBV4-1	TRBJ2-2	-	TGCGCCAGCAGCCGCCAGGCATGGGACACCGGGGAGCTGTTTTTT	CASSRQAWDTGELFF
TRBD1	TRBV6-5	TRBJ2-7	-	TGTGCCAGCAGTCGGGACAGGGAGCACGAGCAGTACTTC	CASSRDREHEQYF
-	TRBV7-2	TRBJ2-1	-	TGTGCCAGCAGCCAGAGGTCCAATGAGCAGTTCTTC	CASSQRSNEQFF
-	TRBV2	TRBJ1-1	-	TGTGCCAGCAGTGAATGGGCGATGAACACTGAAGCTTTCTTT	CASSEWAMNTEAFF
TRBD1	TRBV4-3	TRBJ2-7	-	TGCGCCAGCAGCCAAGCGAGGACAGGGGGCGAAGCGAGCGGGAGATGTAGCGAGCAGTACTTC	CASSQARTGGEASGRCSEQYF
TRBD2	TRBV9	TRBJ2-3	-	TGTGCCAGCAGCGGGGACTACTCCACAGATACGCAGTATTTT	CASSGDYSTDTQYF
TRBD2	TRBV28	TRBJ2-7	-	TGTGCCAGCAGTCCCCCCCATGGCGGGAGACCCTTTCCGGACGAGCAGTACTTC	CASSPPHGGRPFPDEQYF
TRBD1	TRBV14	TRBJ1-1	few	TGTGCCAGCAGCCACATCACACGGAAGGGGGCCCGTACTGAAGCTTTCTTT	CASSHITRKGARTEAFF
-	TRBV27	TRBJ2-7	-	TGTGCCAGCAAGCCACAAGAAGGAGGGGACCCCTACGAGCAGTACTTC	CASKPQEGGDPYEQYF
TRBD1	TRBV7-2	TRBJ2-5	-	TGTGCCAGCAGCATAGGGGGCCGGGACAGGGTATTGAGAAAGACCCAGTACTTC	CASSIGGRDRVLRKTQYF
TRBD1	TRBV9	TRBJ2-5	-	TGTGCCAGCAGCGATACACAGGGGGCAGAGACCCAGTACTTC	CASSDTQGAETQYF
-	TRBV14	TRBJ1-2	-	TGTGCCAGCAGCCCACCACAGGGAGACTATGGCTACACCTTC	CASSPPQGDYGYTF
-	TRBV30	TRBJ2-1	-	TGTGCCTGGGACGCCAGAACAAGCGGAGATGCGGGGAGCTCCTACAATGAGCAGTTCTTC	CAWDARTSGDAGSSYNEQFF
TRBD2	TRBV6-5	TRBJ2-3	-	TGTGCCAGCAGTCTACTAGCGGGAGATACGCAGTATTTT	CASSLLAGDTQYF
TRBD2	TRBV11-2	TRBJ2-7	-	TGTGCCAGCAGCCACTCTAGCGGGAGGGAAACCTACGAGCAGTACTTC	CASSHSSGRETYEQYF
-	TRBV4-1	TRBJ1-5	-	TGCGCCAGCAGCCTTCGGACGGACTCCAATCAGCCCCAGCATTTT	CASSLRTDSNQPQHF
-	TRBV5-1	TRBJ2-3	-	TGCGCCAGCAAGGGGGGGGCTCGCACAGATACGCAGTATTTT	CASKGGARTDTQYF
TRBD2	TRBV7-8	TRBJ2-7	-	TGTGCCAGCAGCTTACCGCGGGGGGTTCCGGAGGAGCAGTACTTC	CASSLPRGVPEEQYF
-	TRBV30	TRBJ2-3	-	TGTGCCTGGAGGGGAGGAGCCTCCCCCACAGATACGCAGTATTTT	CAWRGGASPTDTQYF
TRBD2	TRBV7-2	TRBJ2-7	-	TGTGCCAGCAGCATCTCTAGCGGGCGTTTGTACGAGCAGTACTTC	CASSISSGRLYEQYF
TRBD2	TRBV11-2	TRBJ2-7	-	TGTGCCAGCAGCCCCAAGGGACTAGCGGGAGTTTGCGAGCAGTACTTC	CASSPKGLAGVCEQYF
-	TRBV5-8	TRBJ2-7	-	TGTGCCAGCAGCTTAGACGGGGACTACGAGCAGTACTTC	CASSLDGDYEQYF
TRBD1	TRBV27	TRBJ2-7	-	TGTGCCAGCAGTTTATCCGGGACAGGGGCCTCCTCCTACGAGCAGTACTTC	CASSLSGTGASSYEQYF
TRBD1	TRBV18	TRBJ2-7	-	TGTGCCAGCTCACCATCGACAGGGCGGCGTTACGAGCAGTACTTC	CASSPSTGRRYEQYF